The 2 T cell receptor beta chains presented below share a single source sample, sequenced in a study of blood T cell repertoires in COVID-19. The protocol was immunoSEQ multiplex PCR, while the TCRdb copy is restricted to in-frame clones and leaves out a portion. The data hold around 360,000 clones, with 70% to 90% observed a single time. What was sequenced was peripheral blood. These receptors came from a woman aged 25-40 years with COVID-19, enrolled during active disease.

The chain is built from TRBV28 and TRBJ1-2, with 9 bases lining up with TRBD1. The germline gives CDR1 MDHEN, CDR2 SYDVKM. The V and J ends lost 4 bases and 4 bases, in that order; junction bases with no gene match: 7. The CDR3 is made up of 15 amino acids. CDR3 DNA: TGTGCCAGCAGTTGGGGACAGGGAAAATCCTATGGCTACACCTTC. Its translation: CASSWGQGKSYGYTF.

This chain connects TRBV4-3 to TRBJ2-3; tentatively, D is TRBD2 (6 bases). Germline values: CDR1 LGHNA, CDR2 YSLEER. The CDR3 length is 15 residues. V lost 4 bases and J 0 bases, leaving 11 bases between the germline ends. CDR3 coding DNA: TGCGCCAGCAGCCGCGGGACGGCTAGCACAGATACGCAGTATTTT. It specifies CASSRGTASTDTQYF.